This T cell receptor beta chain was obtained from a study of tumor-infiltrating lymphocytes in primary liver carcinoma. Study-wide context: All patients had surgically resected primary liver carcinoma.

The CDR3 contains 18 residues. Germline V lookup: CDR1 SGHAT, CDR2 FQNNGV. The source of the blood RNA was unsorted whole blood, and germline DNA was extracted as well. A sample of approximately 4 milliliters of peripheral blood was taken before surgery. Whole-study findings and limits: The difference in top-250-clone fraction between tumors and blood was significant, favoring tumors (p = 0.039). Tumor region pairs overlapped more than did tumor-adjacent and tumor-blood pairs.

As for this clonotype: Its antigen is as yet unknown. The junction and the germline gene differ at one end; a read error may be behind it.

The authors made TCR beta cDNA from approximately 500 ng total RNA with a constant-region primer. ARM-PCR, slightly modified, supplied the TCR beta libraries through three nested multiplex PCR rounds. The study ran its first two PCR rounds for around 10 cycles each, using TRBV1-TRBV30 forward primers and a C-beta reverse primer. TCRdb passed the multiplex PCR reads through MiXCR, listing each CDR3 protein once. Here the sample spans about 200,000 distinct CDR3 sequences, 65% being singletons. The sample consisted of peripheral blood. This chain joins TRBV11-2 and TRBJ2-3; D gene ambiguous. This TCR came from a woman aged 55-69 years with primary liver carcinoma and hepatitis B virus infection. The CDR3 DNA sequence: TGTGCCAACAGCTTAGGTATTCGGGCGGAAGGTCTGCCAGATACGCAGTATTTT. This codes for CANSLGIRAEGLPDTQYF. Full variable domain (missing parts from reference TRBV11-2 and TRBJ2-3): EAGVAQSPRYKIIEKRQSVAFWCNPISGHATLYWYQQILGQGPKLLIQFQNNGVVDDSQLPKDRFSAERLKGVDSTLKIQPAKLEDSAVYLCANSLGIRAEGLPDTQYFGPGTRLTVL.